Included here is one T cell receptor (beta chain) sequence, with context. These data originate in a study of blood T cell repertoires in COVID-19. Looking at the study overall: Sources were T cells, B-cell-depleted T cells, or PBMCs; the material itself was cDNA or gDNA.

Assay: immunoSEQ multiplex PCR; the TCRdb copy retains only in-frame clones and omits some. The sample records around 200,000 clones, about 83% being singletons. Germline loops: CDR1 SEHNR, CDR2 FQNEAQ (reference sequence). V was cut by 5 bases and J by 1 base, with 15 bases left in between. This CDR3 is 16 amino acids long. What was sequenced was peripheral blood. The sequence was collected from a woman between 35 and 50 years old with active or convalescent COVID-19. V and J are TRBV7-9 and TRBJ2-4; D gene unclear. CDR3 region: CASSPGWSSAKNIQYF. In nucleotides, the CDR3 is TGTGCCAGCAGCCCCGGATGGAGTTCGGCCAAAAACATTCAGTACTTC.